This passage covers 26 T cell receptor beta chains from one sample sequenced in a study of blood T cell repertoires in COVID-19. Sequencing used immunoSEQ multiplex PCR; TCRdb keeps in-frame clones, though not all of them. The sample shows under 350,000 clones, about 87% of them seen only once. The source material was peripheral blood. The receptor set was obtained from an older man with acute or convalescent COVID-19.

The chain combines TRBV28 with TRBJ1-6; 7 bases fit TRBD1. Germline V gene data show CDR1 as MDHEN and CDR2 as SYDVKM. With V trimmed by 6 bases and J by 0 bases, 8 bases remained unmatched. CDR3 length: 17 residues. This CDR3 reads CASSPTGQSSYNSPLHF. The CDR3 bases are TGTGCCAGCAGCCCAACGGGACAGAGCTCCTATAATTCACCCCTCCACTTT.

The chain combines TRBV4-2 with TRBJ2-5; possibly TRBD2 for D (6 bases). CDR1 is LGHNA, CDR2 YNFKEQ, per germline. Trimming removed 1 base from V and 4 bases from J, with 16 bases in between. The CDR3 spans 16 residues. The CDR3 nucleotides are TGTGCCAGCAGCCAAGGAGAGGCGGGGCGGGGAGAGACCCAGTACTTC. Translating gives CASSQGEAGRGETQYF.

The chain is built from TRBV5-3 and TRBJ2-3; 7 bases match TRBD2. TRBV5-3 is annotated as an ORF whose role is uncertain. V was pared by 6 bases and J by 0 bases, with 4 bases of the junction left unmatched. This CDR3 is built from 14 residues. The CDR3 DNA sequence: TGTGCCAGAACCCACGGGGGGAGCACAGATACGCAGTATTTT. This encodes CARTHGGSTDTQYF.

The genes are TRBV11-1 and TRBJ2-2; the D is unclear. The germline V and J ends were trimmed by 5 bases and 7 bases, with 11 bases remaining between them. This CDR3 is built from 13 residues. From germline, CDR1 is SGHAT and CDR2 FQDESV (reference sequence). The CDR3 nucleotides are TGTGCCAGCAGCCGCGCGCGAGGCGGGGAGCTGTTTTTT. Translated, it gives CASSRARGGELFF.

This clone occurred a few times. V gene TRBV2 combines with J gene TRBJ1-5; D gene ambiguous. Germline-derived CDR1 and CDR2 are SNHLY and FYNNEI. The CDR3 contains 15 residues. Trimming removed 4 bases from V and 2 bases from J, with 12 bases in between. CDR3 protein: CASSVPGEGNQPQHF. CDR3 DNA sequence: TGTGCCAGCAGTGTTCCGGGAGAGGGCAATCAGCCCCAGCATTTT.

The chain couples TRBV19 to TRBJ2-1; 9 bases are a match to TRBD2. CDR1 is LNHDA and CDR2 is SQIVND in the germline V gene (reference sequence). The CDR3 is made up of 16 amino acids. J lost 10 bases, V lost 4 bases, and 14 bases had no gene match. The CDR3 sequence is CASSRGLAGIPYEQFF. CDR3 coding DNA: TGTGCCAGTAGTAGGGGGCTAGCGGGGATTCCTTACGAGCAGTTCTTC. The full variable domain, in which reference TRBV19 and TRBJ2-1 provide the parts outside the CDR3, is DGGITQSPKYLFRKEGQNVTLSCEQNLNHDAMYWYRQDPGQGLRLIYYSQIVNDFQKGDIAEGYSVSREKKESFPLTVTSAQKNPTAFYLCASSRGLAGIPYEQFFGPGTRLTVL.

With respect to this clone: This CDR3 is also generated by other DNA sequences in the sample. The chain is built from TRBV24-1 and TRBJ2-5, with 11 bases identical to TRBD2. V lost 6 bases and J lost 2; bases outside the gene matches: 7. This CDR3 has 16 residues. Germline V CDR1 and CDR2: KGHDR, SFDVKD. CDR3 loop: CATSRGLAGGQETQYF. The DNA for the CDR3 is TGTGCCACCAGTCGCGGTCTAGCGGGAGGACAAGAGACCCAGTACTTC.

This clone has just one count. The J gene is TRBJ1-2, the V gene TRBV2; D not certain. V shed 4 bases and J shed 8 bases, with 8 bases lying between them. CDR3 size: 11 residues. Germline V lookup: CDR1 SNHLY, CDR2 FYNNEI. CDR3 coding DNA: TGTGCCAGCAGTGGCGGAATGGGCTACACCTTC. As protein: CASSGGMGYTF.

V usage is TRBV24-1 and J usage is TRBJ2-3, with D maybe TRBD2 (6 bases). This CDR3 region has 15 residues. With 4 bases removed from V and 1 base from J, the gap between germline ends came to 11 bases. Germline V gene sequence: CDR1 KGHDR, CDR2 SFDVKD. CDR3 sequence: CATSDSGVGTDTQYF. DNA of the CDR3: TGTGCCACCAGTGACTCGGGGGTGGGCACAGATACGCAGTATTTT.

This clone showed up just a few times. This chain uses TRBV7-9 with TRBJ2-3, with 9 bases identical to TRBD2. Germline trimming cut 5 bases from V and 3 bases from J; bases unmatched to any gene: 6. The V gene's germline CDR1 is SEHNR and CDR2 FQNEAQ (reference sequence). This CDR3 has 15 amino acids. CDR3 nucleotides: TGTGCCAGCAGCCCGCGGGGGGGAGGGACAGATACGCAGTATTTT. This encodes CASSPRGGGTDTQYF.

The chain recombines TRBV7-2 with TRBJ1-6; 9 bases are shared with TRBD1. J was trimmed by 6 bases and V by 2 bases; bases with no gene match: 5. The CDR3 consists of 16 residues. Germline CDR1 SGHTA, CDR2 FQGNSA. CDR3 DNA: TGTGCCAGCAGCTTAACAGGGGGCGGTTTTAATTCACCCCTCCACTTT. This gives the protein CASSLTGGGFNSPLHF.

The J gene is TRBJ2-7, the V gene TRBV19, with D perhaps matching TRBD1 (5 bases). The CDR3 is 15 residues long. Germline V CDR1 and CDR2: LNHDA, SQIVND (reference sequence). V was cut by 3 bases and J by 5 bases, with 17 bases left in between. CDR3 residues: CASSMSRDPTHEQYF. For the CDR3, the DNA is TGTGCCAGTAGTATGAGCAGGGATCCCACCCACGAGCAGTACTTC. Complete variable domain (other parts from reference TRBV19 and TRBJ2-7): DGGITQSPKYLFRKEGQNVTLSCEQNLNHDAMYWYRQDPGQGLRLIYYSQIVNDFQKGDIAEGYSVSREKKESFPLTVTSAQKNPTAFYLCASSMSRDPTHEQYFGPGTRLTVT.

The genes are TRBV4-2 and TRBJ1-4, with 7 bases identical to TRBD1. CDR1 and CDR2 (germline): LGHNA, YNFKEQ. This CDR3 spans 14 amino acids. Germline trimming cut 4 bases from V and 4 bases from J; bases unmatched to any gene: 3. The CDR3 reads CASSLGDSNEKLFF. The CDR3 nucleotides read TGTGCCAGCAGCCTGGGGGACAGTAATGAAAAACTGTTTTTT.

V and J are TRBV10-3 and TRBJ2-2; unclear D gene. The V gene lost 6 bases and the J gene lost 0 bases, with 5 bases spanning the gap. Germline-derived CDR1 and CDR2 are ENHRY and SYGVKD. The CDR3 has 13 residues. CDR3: CAISLTNTGELFF. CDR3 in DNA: TGTGCCATCAGCCTAACGAACACCGGGGAGCTGTTTTTT.

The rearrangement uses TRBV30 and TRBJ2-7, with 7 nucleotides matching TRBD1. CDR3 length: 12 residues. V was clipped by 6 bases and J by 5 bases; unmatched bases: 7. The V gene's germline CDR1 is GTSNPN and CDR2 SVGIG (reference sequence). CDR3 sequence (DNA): TGTGCCTGCCCAACAGGGGACCACGAGCAGTACTTC. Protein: CACPTGDHEQYF.

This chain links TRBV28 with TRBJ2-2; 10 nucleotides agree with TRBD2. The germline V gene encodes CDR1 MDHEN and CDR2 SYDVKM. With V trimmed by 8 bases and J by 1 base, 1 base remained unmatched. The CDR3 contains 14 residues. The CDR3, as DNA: TGTGCCAGCCGGACTAGCGGGAACACCGGGGAGCTGTTTTTT. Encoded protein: CASRTSGNTGELFF.

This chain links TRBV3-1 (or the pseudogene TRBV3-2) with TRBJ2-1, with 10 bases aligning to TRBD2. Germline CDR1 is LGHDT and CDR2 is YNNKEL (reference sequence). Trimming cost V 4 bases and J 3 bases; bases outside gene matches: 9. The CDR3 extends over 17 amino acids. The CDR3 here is CASSPDRTSGNYNEQFF. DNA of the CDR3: TGTGCCAGCAGCCCCGATCGGACTAGCGGAAACTACAATGAGCAGTTCTTC.

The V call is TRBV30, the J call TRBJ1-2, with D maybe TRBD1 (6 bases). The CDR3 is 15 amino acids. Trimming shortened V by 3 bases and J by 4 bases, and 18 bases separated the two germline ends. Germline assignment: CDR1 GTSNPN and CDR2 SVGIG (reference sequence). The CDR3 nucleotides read TGTGCCTGGAGCGGCCCCGGAACAGGGCCCTATGGCTACACCTTC. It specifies CAWSGPGTGPYGYTF.

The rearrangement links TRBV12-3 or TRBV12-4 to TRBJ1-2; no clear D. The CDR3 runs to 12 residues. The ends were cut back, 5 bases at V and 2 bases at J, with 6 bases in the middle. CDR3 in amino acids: CASSPGNYGYTF. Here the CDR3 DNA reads TGTGCCAGCAGTCCCGGGAACTATGGCTACACCTTC.

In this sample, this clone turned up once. CDR3 DNA sequence: TGTGCCAGCAGTTTGGGCCAGGGGGTCACAGATACGCAGTATTTT. Amino acid sequence: CASSLGQGVTDTQYF. This chain joins TRBV28 and TRBJ2-3; TRBD1 matches 7 bases. Germline V gives CDR1 MDHEN, CDR2 SYDVKM. This CDR3 has 15 amino acids. Unmatched junction bases numbered 5, after V lost 3 bases and J lost 2 bases. Using reference TRBV28 and TRBJ2-3 for the parts outside the CDR3, the full variable domain is DVKVTQSSRYLVKRTGEKVFLECVQDMDHENMFWYRQDPGLGLRLIYFSYDVKMKEKGDIPEGYSVSREKKERFSLILESASTNQTSMYLCASSLGQGVTDTQYFGPGTRLTVL.

CDR3 nucleotides: TGCGCCAGCAGCGCGGTCGATTTTAAAAACTATGGCTACACCTTC. Translating gives CASSAVDFKNYGYTF. The chain employs TRBV10-2 and TRBJ1-2, with unresolved D. The germline V gene encodes CDR1 WSHSY and CDR2 SAAADI. This CDR3 has 15 amino acids. V lost 6 bases, J lost 2 bases, and 16 bases lay in between.

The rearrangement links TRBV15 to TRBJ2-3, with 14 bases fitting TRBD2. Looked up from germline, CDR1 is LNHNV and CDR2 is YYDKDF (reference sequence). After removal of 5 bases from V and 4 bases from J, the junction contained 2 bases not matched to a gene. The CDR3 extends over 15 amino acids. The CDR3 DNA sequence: TGTGCCACCAGCGGACTAGCGGGAGGACCAGATACGCAGTATTTT. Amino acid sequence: CATSGLAGGPDTQYF.

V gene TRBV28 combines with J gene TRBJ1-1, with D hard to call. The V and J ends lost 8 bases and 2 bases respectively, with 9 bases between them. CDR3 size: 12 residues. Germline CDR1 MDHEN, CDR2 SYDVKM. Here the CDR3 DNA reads TGTGCCAGCTTTAGCCTTAACACTGAAGCTTTCTTT. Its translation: CASFSLNTEAFF.

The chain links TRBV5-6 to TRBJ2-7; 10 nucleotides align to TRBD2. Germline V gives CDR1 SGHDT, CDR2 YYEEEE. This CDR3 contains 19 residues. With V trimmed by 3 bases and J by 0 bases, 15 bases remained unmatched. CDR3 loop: CASSSIIVAGGLPSYEQYF. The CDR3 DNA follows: TGTGCCAGCAGCTCCATTATCGTAGCGGGAGGCCTTCCCTCCTACGAGCAGTACTTC.

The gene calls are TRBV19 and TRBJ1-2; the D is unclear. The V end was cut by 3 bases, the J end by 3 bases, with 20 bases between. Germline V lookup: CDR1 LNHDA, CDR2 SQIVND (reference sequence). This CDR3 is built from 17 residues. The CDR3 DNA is TGTGCCAGTAGTATCCCTGCCCGATTGAGGTATGACTATGGCTACACCTTC. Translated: CASSIPARLRYDYGYTF.

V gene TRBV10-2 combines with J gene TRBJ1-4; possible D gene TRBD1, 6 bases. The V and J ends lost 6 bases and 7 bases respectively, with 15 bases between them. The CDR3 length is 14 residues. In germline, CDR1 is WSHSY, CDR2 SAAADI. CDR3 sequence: CASRRTAAGEKLFF. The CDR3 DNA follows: TGCGCCAGCAGACGGACAGCCGCGGGTGAAAAACTGTTTTTT.